This T cell receptor beta chain was obtained from a study of identical twins. Study-level results: Part of the zero-insertion signal could reflect confounding by invariant MAIT and iNKT cells. The analysis was cross-sectional rather than longitudinal within donors.

This CDR3 is 14 amino acids long. Germline V gene data show CDR1 as MNHEY and CDR2 as SVGAGI. The V and J ends lost 4 bases and 3 bases respectively, with 9 bases between them. Ten or more counts support this clonotype. Its target is unknown. TCRdb processed the 5' RACE reads anew with MiXCR; each CDR3 protein has one entry. The data contain about 660,000 distinct CDR3 sequences, under 9% of them seen just once; the ten biggest clones take up 0.98%. The same sample was also studied in work on yellow fever vaccine responses in identical twins.

This chain uses TRBV6-5 with TRBJ2-2; D unresolved. Specimen: PBMCs. This TCR was recovered from a woman under 30 in good health. CDR3: CASSSNTYTGELFF. In DNA form, the CDR3 reads TGTGCCAGCAGTTCCAACACTTACACCGGGGAGCTGTTTTTT.